The 8 T cell receptor beta chains below come from one sample, sequenced in a study of CXCR3-negative and CXCR3-positive naive CD8 T cells. All TRB cDNA libraries came from 5' RACE performed with UMI labels. TCRdb reprocessed the 5' RACE reads and reports one entry per CDR3 protein, with no DNA. Its table lists about 28,000 distinct CDR3 sequences. Sequenced sample: memory CD8+ T cells from blood. Receptors were obtained from a human donor in good health. Some clones in this sample may be carry-over from other donors' samples.

This chain uses TRBV7-9 with TRBJ2-7. Germline V gene sequence: CDR1 SEHNR, CDR2 FQNEAQ (reference sequence). The length of the CDR3 is 15 residues. CDR3 protein: CASSSSGLLSYEQYF.

The CDR3 protein is CASSSVSYEQYF. The genes are TRBV11-2 and TRBJ2-7. This CDR3 is built from 12 residues. Per germline, CDR1 SGHAT and CDR2 FQNNGV.

The V gene is TRBV4-3, the J gene TRBJ1-1; TCRdb designates TRBD1, a call that cannot be tested without DNA. Germline CDR1 and CDR2: LGHNA and YSLEER. The CDR3 covers 17 residues. This CDR3 is CASSQGVPGQGNTEAFF.

CDR3 loop: CASSQEGSWHEQYF. The chain joins TRBV4-2 to TRBJ2-7. The CDR3 covers 14 residues. The germline V gene encodes CDR1 LGHNA and CDR2 YNFKEQ.

V gene TRBV29-1 combines with J gene TRBJ2-7; TCRdb returns TRBD2, unconfirmable since there is no DNA. Germline loops: CDR1 SQVTM, CDR2 ANQGSEA. The CDR3 covers 13 residues. The chain's CDR3 is CSAQEGRNYEQYF.

V gene TRBV7-8 combines with J gene TRBJ2-7; TCRdb's assignment of TRBD1 cannot be checked, as there is no DNA. This CDR3 is 15 amino acids long. The germline gives CDR1 SGHVS, CDR2 FQNEAQ. CDR3 protein: CASSLESGQGYEQYF.

The chain is built from TRBV27 and TRBJ2-1. This CDR3 has 14 residues. The germline V gene encodes CDR1 MNHEY and CDR2 SMNVEV (reference sequence). The CDR3 loop is CASSWRGSYNEQFF.

The CDR3 sequence is CASSPLSSVDYNEQFF. The V and J genes are TRBV27 and TRBJ2-1; TCRdb gives TRBD2 as the D gene, but with no DNA this cannot be confirmed. The germline V gene has CDR1 MNHEY and CDR2 SMNVEV (reference sequence). This CDR3 comprises 16 residues.